These 21 T cell receptor beta chains share one sample of origin, sequenced in a study of T cells in Graves' hyperthyroidism and ophthalmopathy. TCR beta CDR3 sequences were amplified from RNA transcripts. An initial round of RT-PCR targeting the TCR CDR3 relied on the HTBI primer set. TCRdb recomputed calls from the multiplex PCR reads with MiXCR, one row per CDR3 protein. The data contain 700,000 or so distinct CDR3 sequences, roughly 15% of them seen just once; the ten biggest clones take up 12%. The specimen sequenced was blood. These receptors originate from a woman between 45 and 65 years old with Graves' ophthalmopathy.

This clonotype was found many times. The rearrangement uses TRBV6-1 and TRBJ2-7; 8 nucleotides agree with TRBD1. The CDR3 totals 17 residues. The ends lost 5 bases at V and 2 bases at J; junction bases unmatched: 14. Germline V lookup: CDR1 MNHNS, CDR2 SASEGT. The CDR3 region is CASSLYPTGGDTYEQYF. The CDR3 nucleotides read TGTGCCAGCAGTCTTTACCCAACAGGGGGAGATACCTACGAGCAGTACTTC.

As for this clonotype: A read error may explain this, as a much larger clone is one base away. The J gene is TRBJ2-2, the V gene TRBV5-5; D possibly matches TRBD1 or TRBD2 (5 bases each). V lost 4 bases and J 7 bases, leaving 17 bases between the germline ends. Per the germline V gene, CDR1 is SGHKS and CDR2 is YYEKEE (reference sequence). This CDR3 comprises 15 residues. CDR3: CASSPCDSGHGELFF. In DNA, the CDR3 is TGTGCCAGCAGCCCGTGCGACTCGGGGCACGGGGAGCTGTTTTTT.

Many counts were recorded for this clonotype. V gene TRBV28 combines with J gene TRBJ2-1, with TRBD1 matching over 8 bases. CDR3 length: 20 residues. J gave up 7 bases and V 1 base, and 21 bases lay outside the gene matches. Germline values: CDR1 MDHEN, CDR2 SYDVKM. Here the CDR3 DNA reads TGTGCCAGCAGTTTATCGCTGGACAGGGACGATTTTGTCGTAGTGAATGAGCAGTTCTTC. Translation gives CASSLSLDRDDFVVVNEQFF.

This clonotype was seen repeatedly, ten times or more. The chain recombines TRBV5-1 with TRBJ2-2; tentative D call: TRBD2 (5 bases). Trimming pared 5 bases from V and 2 bases from J, leaving 10 bases between. Per germline, CDR1 SGHRS and CDR2 YFSETQ. The CDR3 is made up of 14 amino acids. This CDR3 is CASSRGLNTGELFF. Here the CDR3 DNA reads TGCGCCAGCAGTCGCGGACTCAACACCGGGGAGCTGTTTTTT.

The chain carries TRBV2 and TRBJ2-5; 12 positions agree with TRBD2. V shed 6 bases, J shed 4 bases, and the junction held 12 bases outside the gene matches. Germline V gives CDR1 SNHLY, CDR2 FYNNEI. This CDR3 is 17 amino acids long. CDR3 region: CASSDTLAGGRGETQYF. The CDR3 DNA reads TGTGCCAGCAGCGATACCCTAGCGGGAGGGCGTGGAGAGACCCAGTACTTC. The full variable domain, rest sourced from reference TRBV2 and TRBJ2-5, is EPEVTQTPSHQVTQMGQEVILRCVPISNHLYFYWYRQILGQKVEFLVSFYNNEISEKSEIFDDQFSVERPDGSNFTLKIRSTKLEDSAMYFCASSDTLAGGRGETQYFGPGTRLLVL.

In this sample, this clonotype turned up once. This chain uses TRBV4-2 with TRBJ2-3, with D perhaps matching TRBD2 (6 bases). The CDR3 covers 16 residues. Germline V CDR1 and CDR2: LGHNA, YNFKEQ. Trimming took 3 bases from V and 2 from J, leaving 15 bases between them. CDR3 sequence: CASSQNPGLFTDTQYF. The CDR3 region has the DNA TGTGCCAGCAGCCAGAACCCGGGACTCTTCACAGATACGCAGTATTTT.

This clonotype was recorded a few times. The V gene is TRBV13, the J gene TRBJ2-1; 10 positions match TRBD1. Germline loops: CDR1 PRHDT, CDR2 FYEKMQ (reference sequence). V lost 5 bases, J lost 9 bases, and 7 bases stayed unmatched. The CDR3 runs to 14 residues. CDR3 in amino acids: CASSTETGGIEQFF. The CDR3 nucleotides read TGTGCCAGCAGCACGGAGACAGGGGGCATTGAGCAGTTCTTC.

Note on this clonotype: This could be a read error, since a much larger clone is one nucleotide away. In DNA, the CDR3 is TGTGCCATCAGTGAGTTGTCGATAAACACTGAAGCTTTCTTT. It codes for CAISELSINTEAFF. J is TRBJ1-1 and V is TRBV10-3, with D unresolved. The CDR3 extends over 14 amino acids. The V end lost 1 base, the J end lost 2 bases, and 8 bases lay between the germline ends. Per the germline V gene, CDR1 is ENHRY and CDR2 is SYGVKD.

This clonotype turned up a few times. The chain has TRBV19 and TRBJ1-2; 7 bases line up with TRBD1. CDR3 size: 16 residues. Germline CDR1 is LNHDA and CDR2 is SQIVND (reference sequence). The ends lost 6 bases at V and 6 bases at J; junction bases unmatched: 16. CDR3 sequence (DNA): TGTGCCAGTAGACGTCCAGGACAGGCTTCTTCCCATGGCTACACCTTC. Translating gives CASRRPGQASSHGYTF. Variable domain in full (rest from reference TRBV19 and TRBJ1-2): DGGITQSPKYLFRKEGQNVTLSCEQNLNHDAMYWYRQDPGQGLRLIYYSQIVNDFQKGDIAEGYSVSREKKESFPLTVTSAQKNPTAFYLCASRRPGQASSHGYTFGSGTRLTVV.

J is TRBJ2-3 and V is TRBV4-2, with 11 bases that match TRBD2. The V and J ends lost 6 bases and 8 bases, in that order; junction bases with no gene match: 7. This CDR3 spans 14 amino acids. Germline CDR1 and CDR2: LGHNA and YNFKEQ. CDR3 residues: CASSPGGLAVTQYF. CDR3 nucleotide sequence: TGTGCCAGCAGTCCTGGGGGACTAGCGGTTACGCAGTATTTT.

The genes are TRBV6-2 or TRBV6-3 and TRBJ2-7; D possibly corresponds to TRBD2 (6 bases). The CDR3 runs to 14 residues. Germline values: CDR1 MNHEY, CDR2 SVGEGT. V lost 6 bases and J lost 2, with 14 bases in between. The CDR3 reads CASRGPGGPYEQYF. DNA of the CDR3: TGTGCCAGCAGGGGCCCCGGGGGTCCCTACGAGCAGTACTTC.

In this sample, this clonotype turned up many times. The rearrangement links TRBV7-9 to TRBJ2-7; 8 bases line up with TRBD2. CDR1 is SEHNR, CDR2 FQNEAQ, per germline (reference sequence). This CDR3 contains 16 residues. Trimming took 1 base from V and 4 from J; bases not matched to a gene: 9. DNA for the CDR3: TGTGCCAGCAGCTTAGTAGGTACACTAGCGGAGTACGAGCAGTACTTC. Translating it yields CASSLVGTLAEYEQYF.

This clonotype has ten or more counts. The rearrangement uses TRBV18 and TRBJ2-5, with D possibly being TRBD2 (6 bases). V was cut by 0 bases and J by 4 bases, with 9 bases left in between. This CDR3 has 14 amino acids. The germline CDR1 and CDR2 sequences are KGHSH and LQKENI. CDR3 residues: CASSPPGGSETQYF. For the CDR3, the DNA is TGTGCCAGCTCACCACCCGGGGGATCAGAGACCCAGTACTTC.

Ten or more counts support this clonotype. The V call is TRBV7-9, the J call TRBJ2-7; 10 bases match TRBD1. The germline V gene encodes CDR1 SEHNR and CDR2 FQNEAQ (reference sequence). This CDR3 has 15 amino acids. Germline trimming cut 7 bases from V and 5 bases from J; bases unmatched to any gene: 11. CDR3 in amino acids: CASTIPGTGANEQYF. The CDR3 DNA follows: TGTGCCAGCACCATACCAGGGACAGGGGCTAACGAGCAGTACTTC.

Details on this clonotype: A much larger clone differs from this one at a single base, so this may be a read error. The gene calls are TRBV28 and TRBJ1-2; the D is unclear. Trimming cost V 4 bases and J 8 bases, with 17 bases left between them. The length of the CDR3 is 14 residues. Germline V gene sequence: CDR1 MDHEN, CDR2 SYDVKM. Written as DNA, the CDR3 is TGTGCCAGCAGTTCCCCCTCTTACGGCAGGGGCTACACCTTC. Its translation is CASSSPSYGRGYTF.

The chain carries TRBV6-9 and TRBJ2-5; D may be TRBD2 (5 bases). V was trimmed by 7 bases and J by 2 bases, leaving 17 bases between them. Germline lookup yields CDR1 MNHGY and CDR2 SVAAGI. This CDR3 is built from 15 residues. Written as DNA, the CDR3 is TGTGCCAGCACCAAGAGAGGGATGCCACAAGAGACCCAGTACTTC. Amino acid sequence: CASTKRGMPQETQYF.

V is TRBV5-5 and J is TRBJ1-2; D ambiguous. V lost 3 bases and J 2 bases, leaving 5 bases between the germline ends. Germline CDR1 is SGHKS and CDR2 is YYEKEE (reference sequence). This CDR3 region has 12 residues. The CDR3 DNA follows: TGTGCCAGCAGCTCCCTCAACTATGGCTACACCTTC. Its protein product is CASSSLNYGYTF.

The chain links TRBV6-4 to TRBJ2-7; the D gene could be TRBD1 or TRBD2 (5 bases each). Between the trimmed V and J ends, which lost 4 bases and 1 base, there was a span of 14 bases. In germline, CDR1 is MRHNA, CDR2 SNTAGT. The CDR3 consists of 15 residues. The CDR3 region has the DNA TGTGCCAGCAGTGCTACCGGGGCCCCTTCCTACGAGCAGTACTTC. Translation gives CASSATGAPSYEQYF.

This clonotype occurred many times. The V call is TRBV30, the J call TRBJ1-3; D ambiguous. Germline lookup yields CDR1 GTSNPN and CDR2 SVGIG (reference sequence). V was pared by 2 bases and J by 0 bases, with 8 bases between. This CDR3 is 14 amino acids long. Here the CDR3 reads CAWSSDFSGNTIYF. The CDR3, as DNA: TGTGCCTGGAGTAGCGATTTCTCTGGAAACACCATATATTTT.

The table lists this clonotype with a few counts. V gene TRBV6-1 combines with J gene TRBJ2-7; perhaps TRBD2 as D (7 bases). V lost 5 bases to trimming and J lost 7 bases, with 21 bases between them. Per germline, CDR1 MNHNS and CDR2 SASEGT. The CDR3 sequence is 15 residues long. The CDR3 DNA is TGTGCCAGCAGTAAGGGGGGGGTCCCCCCGAGAGAGCAGTACTTC. It codes for CASSKGGVPPREQYF.

This rearrangement joins TRBV3-2 to TRBJ2-2; the DNA was not compared with TRBD2, the D call given in the table. TRBV3-2 is tagged as a pseudogene. This CDR3 is built from 18 residues. The CDR3 loop reads CASSQGGLAEPNTGELFF. CDR3 bases: TGTGCCAGCAGCCAAGGGGGCCTAGCGGAACCCAACACCGGGGAGCTGTTTTTT.